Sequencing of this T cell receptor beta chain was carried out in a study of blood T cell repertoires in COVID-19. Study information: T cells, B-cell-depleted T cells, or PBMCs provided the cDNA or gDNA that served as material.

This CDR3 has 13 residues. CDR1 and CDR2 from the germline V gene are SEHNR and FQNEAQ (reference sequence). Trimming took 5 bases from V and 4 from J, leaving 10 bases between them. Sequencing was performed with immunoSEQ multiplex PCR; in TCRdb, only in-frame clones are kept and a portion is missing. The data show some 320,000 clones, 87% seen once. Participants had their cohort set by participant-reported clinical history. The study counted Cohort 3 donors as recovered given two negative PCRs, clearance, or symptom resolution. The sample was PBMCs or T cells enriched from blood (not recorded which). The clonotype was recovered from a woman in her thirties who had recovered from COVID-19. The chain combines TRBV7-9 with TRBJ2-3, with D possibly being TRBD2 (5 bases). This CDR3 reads CASSRTHPDTQYF. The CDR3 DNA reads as TGTGCCAGCAGCCGGACTCATCCAGATACGCAGTATTTT.